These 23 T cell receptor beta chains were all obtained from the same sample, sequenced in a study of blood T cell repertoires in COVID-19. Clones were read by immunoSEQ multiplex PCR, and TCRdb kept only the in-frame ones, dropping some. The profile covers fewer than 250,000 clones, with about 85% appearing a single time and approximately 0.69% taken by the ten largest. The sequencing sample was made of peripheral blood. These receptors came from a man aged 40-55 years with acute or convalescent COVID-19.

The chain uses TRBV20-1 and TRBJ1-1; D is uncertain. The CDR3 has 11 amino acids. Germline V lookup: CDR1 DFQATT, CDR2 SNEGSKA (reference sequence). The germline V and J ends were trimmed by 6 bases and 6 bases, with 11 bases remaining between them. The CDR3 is CSAPRESEAFF. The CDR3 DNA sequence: TGCAGTGCCCCTCGGGAATCTGAAGCTTTCTTT.

CDR3 DNA: TGTGCCAGTCGCGGTGGGAACACTGAAGCTTTCTTT. It translates to CASRGGNTEAFF. This chain uses TRBV19 with TRBJ1-1; D remains unclear. V lost 8 bases to trimming and J lost 1 base, with 8 bases between them. This CDR3 is built from 12 residues. CDR1 and CDR2 from the germline V gene are LNHDA and SQIVND (reference sequence).

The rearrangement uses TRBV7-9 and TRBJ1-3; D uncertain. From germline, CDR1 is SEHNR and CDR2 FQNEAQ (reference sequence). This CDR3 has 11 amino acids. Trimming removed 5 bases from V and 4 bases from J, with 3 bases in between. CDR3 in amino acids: CASSQGNTIYF. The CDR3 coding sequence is TGTGCCAGCAGCCAGGGAAACACCATATATTTT.

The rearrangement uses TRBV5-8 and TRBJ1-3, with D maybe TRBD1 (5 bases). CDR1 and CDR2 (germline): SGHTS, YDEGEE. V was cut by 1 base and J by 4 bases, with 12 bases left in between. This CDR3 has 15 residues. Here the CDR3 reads CASSLWVTVGNTIYF. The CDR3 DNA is TGTGCCAGCAGCTTGTGGGTGACAGTCGGAAACACCATATATTTT.

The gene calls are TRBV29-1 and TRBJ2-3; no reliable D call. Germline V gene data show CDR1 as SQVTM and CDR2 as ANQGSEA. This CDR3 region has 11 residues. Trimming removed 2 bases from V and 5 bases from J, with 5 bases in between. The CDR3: CSVESVDTQYF. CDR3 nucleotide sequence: TGCAGCGTTGAATCAGTAGATACGCAGTATTTT.

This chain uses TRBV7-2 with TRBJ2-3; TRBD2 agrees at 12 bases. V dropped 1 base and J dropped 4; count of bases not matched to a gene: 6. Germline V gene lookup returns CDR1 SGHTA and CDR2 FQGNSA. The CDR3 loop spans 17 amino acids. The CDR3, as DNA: TGTGCCAGCAGCTTAGTGGGGCTAGCGGGAGGGTCAGATACGCAGTATTTT. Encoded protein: CASSLVGLAGGSDTQYF.

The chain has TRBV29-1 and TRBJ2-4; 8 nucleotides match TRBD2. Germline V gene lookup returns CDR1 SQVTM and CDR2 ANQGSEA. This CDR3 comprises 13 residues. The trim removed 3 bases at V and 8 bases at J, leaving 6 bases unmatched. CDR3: CSVETGRDDIQYF. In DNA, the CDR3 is TGCAGCGTTGAGACCGGGAGGGATGACATTCAGTACTTC.

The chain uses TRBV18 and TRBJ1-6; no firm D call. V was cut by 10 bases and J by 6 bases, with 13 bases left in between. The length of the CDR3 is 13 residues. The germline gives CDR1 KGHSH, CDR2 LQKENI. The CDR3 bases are TGTGCCACGAACGGTGGACTTAATTCACCCCTCCACTTT. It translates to CATNGGLNSPLHF.

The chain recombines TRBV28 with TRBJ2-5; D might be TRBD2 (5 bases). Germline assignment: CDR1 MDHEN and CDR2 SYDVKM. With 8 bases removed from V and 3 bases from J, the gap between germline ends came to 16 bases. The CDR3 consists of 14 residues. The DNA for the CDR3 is TGTGCCAGCTGCACCGGGCCAGCGGAAGAGACCCAGTACTTC. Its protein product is CASCTGPAEETQYF.

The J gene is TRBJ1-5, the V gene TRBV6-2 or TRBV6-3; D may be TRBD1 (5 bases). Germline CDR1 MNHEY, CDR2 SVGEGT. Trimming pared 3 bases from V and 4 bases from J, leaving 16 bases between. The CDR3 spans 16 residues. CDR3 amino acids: CASSYRGRGDNQPQHF. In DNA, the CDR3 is TGTGCCAGCAGTTATCGGGGACGGGGGGATAATCAGCCCCAGCATTTT.

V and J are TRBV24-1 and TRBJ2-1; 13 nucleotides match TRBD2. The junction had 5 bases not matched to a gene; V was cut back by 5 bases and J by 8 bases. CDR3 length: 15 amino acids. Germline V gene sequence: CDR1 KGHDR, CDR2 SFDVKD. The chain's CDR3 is CATSVGTSGTDEQFF. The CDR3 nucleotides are TGTGCCACCAGTGTGGGGACTAGCGGGACAGATGAGCAGTTCTTC.

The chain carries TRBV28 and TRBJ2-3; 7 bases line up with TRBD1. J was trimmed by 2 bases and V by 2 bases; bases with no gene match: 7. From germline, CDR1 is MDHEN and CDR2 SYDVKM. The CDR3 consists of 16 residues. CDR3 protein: CASSLARTGVTDTQYF. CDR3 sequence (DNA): TGTGCCAGCAGTTTAGCTCGGACAGGAGTCACAGATACGCAGTATTTT.

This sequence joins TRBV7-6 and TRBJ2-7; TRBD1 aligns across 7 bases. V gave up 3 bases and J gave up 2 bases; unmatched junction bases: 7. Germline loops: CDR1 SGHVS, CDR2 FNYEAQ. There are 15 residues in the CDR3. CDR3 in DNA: TGTGCCAGCAGCTTCCGGGACAGCAGTACCTACGAGCAGTACTTC. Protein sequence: CASSFRDSSTYEQYF.

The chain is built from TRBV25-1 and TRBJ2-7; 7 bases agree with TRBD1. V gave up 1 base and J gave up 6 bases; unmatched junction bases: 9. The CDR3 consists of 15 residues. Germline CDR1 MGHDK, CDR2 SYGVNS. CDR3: CASSESDRVWVEQYF. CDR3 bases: TGTGCCAGCAGTGAATCAGACAGGGTTTGGGTCGAGCAGTACTTC.

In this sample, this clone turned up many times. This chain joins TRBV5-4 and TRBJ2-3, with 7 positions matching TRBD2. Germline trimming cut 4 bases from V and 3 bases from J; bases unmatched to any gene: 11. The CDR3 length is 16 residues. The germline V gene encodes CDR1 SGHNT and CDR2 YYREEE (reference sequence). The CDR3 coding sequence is TGTGCCAGCAGCCCCCCAGCAGCGGGATTAACAGATACGCAGTATTTT. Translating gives CASSPPAAGLTDTQYF.

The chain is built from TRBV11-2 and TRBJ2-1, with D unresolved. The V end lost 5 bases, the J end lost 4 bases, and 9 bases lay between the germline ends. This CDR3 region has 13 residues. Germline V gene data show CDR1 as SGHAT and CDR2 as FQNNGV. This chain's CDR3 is CASSTGLYNEQFF. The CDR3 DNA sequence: TGTGCCAGCAGCACGGGTCTTTACAATGAGCAGTTCTTC.

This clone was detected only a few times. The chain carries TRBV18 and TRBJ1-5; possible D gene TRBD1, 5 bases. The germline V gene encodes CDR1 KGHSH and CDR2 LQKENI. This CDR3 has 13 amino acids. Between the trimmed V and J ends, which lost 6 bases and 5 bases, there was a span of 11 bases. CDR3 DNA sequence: TGTGCCAGCTCGAAGGACACCGATCAGCCCCAGCATTTT. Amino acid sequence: CASSKDTDQPQHF.

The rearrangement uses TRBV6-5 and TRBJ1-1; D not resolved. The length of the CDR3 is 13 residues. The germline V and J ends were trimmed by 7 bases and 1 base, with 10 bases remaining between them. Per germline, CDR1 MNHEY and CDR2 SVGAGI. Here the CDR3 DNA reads TGTGCCAGCACCACCTTAGAGAACACTGAAGCTTTCTTT. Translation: CASTTLENTEAFF.

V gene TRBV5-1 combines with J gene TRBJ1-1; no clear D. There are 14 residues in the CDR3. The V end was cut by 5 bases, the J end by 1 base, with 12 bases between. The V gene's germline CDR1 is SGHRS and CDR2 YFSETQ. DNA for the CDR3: TGCGCCAGCAGGGGGAGGGCACAGAACACTGAAGCTTTCTTT. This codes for CASRGRAQNTEAFF.

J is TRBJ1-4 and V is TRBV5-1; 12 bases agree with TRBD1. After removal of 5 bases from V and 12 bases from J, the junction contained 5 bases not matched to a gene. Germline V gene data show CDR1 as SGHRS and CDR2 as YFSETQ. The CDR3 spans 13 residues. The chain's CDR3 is CASRWDRGLELFF. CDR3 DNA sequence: TGCGCCAGCAGATGGGACAGGGGGCTTGAACTGTTTTTT.

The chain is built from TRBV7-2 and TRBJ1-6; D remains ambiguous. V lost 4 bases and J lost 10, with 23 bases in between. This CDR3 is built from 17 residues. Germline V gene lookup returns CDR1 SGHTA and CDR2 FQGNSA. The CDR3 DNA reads TGTGCCAGCAGCTCCCGCGTTGGAGGGCGGATAGGATCACCCCTCCACTTT. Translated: CASSSRVGGRIGSPLHF.

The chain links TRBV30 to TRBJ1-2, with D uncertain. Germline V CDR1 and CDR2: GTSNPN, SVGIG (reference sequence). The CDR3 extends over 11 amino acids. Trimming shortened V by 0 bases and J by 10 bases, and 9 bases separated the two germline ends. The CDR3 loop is CAWSVRGNYTF. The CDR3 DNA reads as TGTGCCTGGAGTGTCCGAGGGAACTACACCTTC.

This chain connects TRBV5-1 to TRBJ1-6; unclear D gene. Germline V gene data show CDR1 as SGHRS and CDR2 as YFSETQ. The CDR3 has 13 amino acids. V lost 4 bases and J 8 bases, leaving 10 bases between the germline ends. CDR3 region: CASSEILHSPLHF. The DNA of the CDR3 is TGCGCCAGCAGCGAGATCCTCCATTCACCCCTCCACTTT.